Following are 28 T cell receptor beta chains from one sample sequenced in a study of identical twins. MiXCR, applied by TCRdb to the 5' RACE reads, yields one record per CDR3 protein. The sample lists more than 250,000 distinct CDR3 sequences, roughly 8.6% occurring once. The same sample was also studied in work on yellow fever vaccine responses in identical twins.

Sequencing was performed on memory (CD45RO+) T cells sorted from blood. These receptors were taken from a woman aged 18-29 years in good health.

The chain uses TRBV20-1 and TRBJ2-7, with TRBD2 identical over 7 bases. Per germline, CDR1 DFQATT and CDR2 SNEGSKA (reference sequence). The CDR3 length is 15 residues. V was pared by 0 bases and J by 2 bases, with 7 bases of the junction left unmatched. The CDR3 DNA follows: TGCAGTGCTAGAGATGGGCGGGGGACGGCCTACGAGCAGTACGTC. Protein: CSARDGRGTAYEQYV.

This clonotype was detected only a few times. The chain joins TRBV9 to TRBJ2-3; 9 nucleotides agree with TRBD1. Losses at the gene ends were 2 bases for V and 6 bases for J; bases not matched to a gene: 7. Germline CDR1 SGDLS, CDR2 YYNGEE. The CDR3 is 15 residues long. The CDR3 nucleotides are TGTGCCAGCAGCGTTGACAGGGGGAGTTTGGATACGCAGTATTTT. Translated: CASSVDRGSLDTQYF.

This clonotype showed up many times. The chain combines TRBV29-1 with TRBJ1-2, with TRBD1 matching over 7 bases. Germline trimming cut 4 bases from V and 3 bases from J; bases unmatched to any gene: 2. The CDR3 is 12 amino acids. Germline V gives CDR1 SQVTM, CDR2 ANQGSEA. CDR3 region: CSVGQGHYGYTF. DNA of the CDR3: TGCAGCGTTGGACAGGGCCACTATGGCTACACCTTC. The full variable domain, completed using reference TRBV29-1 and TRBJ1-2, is SAVISQKPSRDICQRGTSLTIQCQVDSQVTMMFWYRQQPGQSLTLIATANQGSEATYESGFVIDKFPISRPNLTFSTLTVSNMSPEDSSIYLCSVGQGHYGYTFGSGTRLTVV.

The CDR3 protein is CASSYSLSGRALNEQFF. DNA of the CDR3: TGCGCCAGCAGCTACAGTTTGAGCGGGAGGGCCTTAAATGAGCAGTTCTTC. The chain recombines TRBV5-1 with TRBJ2-1; 10 bases fit TRBD2. CDR3 length equals 17 residues. Germline trimming cut 3 bases from V and 7 bases from J; bases unmatched to any gene: 13. Germline assignment: CDR1 SGHRS and CDR2 YFSETQ.

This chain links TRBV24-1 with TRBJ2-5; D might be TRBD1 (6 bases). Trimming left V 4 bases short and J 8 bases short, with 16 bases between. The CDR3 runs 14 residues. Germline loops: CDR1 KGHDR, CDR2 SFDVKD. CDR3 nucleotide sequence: TGTGCCACCAGTGACTGGACAGCCCCGGTTACCCAGTACTTC. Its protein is CATSDWTAPVTQYF.

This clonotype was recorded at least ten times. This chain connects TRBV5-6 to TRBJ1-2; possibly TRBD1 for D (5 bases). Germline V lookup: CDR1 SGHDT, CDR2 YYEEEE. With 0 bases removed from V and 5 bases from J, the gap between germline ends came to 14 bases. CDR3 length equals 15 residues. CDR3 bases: TGTGCCAGCAGCTTGGGGAACAGGATGGAATATGGCTACACCTTC. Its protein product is CASSLGNRMEYGYTF.

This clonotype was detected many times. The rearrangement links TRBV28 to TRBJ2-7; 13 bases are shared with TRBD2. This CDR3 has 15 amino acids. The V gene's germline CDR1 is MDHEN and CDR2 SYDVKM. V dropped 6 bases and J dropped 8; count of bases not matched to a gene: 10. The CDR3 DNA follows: TGTGCCAGCAGGCCTGGACTAGCGGGAGCCACACAGCAGTACTTC. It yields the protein CASRPGLAGATQQYF.

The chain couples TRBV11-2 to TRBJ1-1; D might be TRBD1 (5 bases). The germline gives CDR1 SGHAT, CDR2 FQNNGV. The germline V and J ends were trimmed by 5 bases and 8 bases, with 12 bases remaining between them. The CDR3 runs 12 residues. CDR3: CASSQGSGEAFF. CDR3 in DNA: TGTGCCAGCAGCCAGGGTAGCGGGGAAGCTTTCTTT.

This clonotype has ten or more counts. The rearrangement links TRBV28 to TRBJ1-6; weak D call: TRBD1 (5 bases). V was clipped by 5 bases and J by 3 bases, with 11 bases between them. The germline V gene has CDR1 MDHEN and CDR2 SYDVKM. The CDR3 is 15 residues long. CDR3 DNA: TGTGCCAGCAGTGAGCCCCAGGGCTATAATTCACCCCTCCACTTT. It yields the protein CASSEPQGYNSPLHF.

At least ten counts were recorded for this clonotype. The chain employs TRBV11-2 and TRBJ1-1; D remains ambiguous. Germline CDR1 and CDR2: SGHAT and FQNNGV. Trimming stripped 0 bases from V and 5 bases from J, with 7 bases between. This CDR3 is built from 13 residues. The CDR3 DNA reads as TGTGCCAGCAGCTTAGACCAGAGTACTGAAGCTTTCTTT. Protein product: CASSLDQSTEAFF.

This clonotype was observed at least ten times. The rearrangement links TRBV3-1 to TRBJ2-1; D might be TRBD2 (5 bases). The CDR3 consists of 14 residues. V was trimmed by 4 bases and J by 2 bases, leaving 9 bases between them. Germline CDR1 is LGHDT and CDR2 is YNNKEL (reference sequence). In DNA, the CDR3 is TGTGCCAGCAGCCCCTGGACTGCCTACAATGAGCAGTTCTTC. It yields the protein CASSPWTAYNEQFF.

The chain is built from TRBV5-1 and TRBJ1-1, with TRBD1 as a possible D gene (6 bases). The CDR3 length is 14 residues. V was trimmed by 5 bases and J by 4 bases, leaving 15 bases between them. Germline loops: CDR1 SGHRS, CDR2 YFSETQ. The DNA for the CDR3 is TGCGCCAGCAGAAAACAGGGTTGGAGCACTGAAGCTTTCTTT. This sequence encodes CASRKQGWSTEAFF. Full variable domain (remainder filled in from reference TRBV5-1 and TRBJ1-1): KAGVTQTPRYLIKTRGQQVTLSCSPISGHRSVSWYQQTPGQGLQFLFEYFSETQRNKGNFPGRFSGRQFSNSRSEMNVSTLELGDSALYLCASRKQGWSTEAFFGQGTRLTVV.

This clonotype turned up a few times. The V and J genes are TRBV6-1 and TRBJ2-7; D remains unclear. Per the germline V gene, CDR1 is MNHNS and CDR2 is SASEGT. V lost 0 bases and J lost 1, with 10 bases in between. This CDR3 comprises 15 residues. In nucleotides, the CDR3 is TGTGCCAGCAGTGAAGCGCGAGGCGGATCCTACGAGCAGTACTTC. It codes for CASSEARGGSYEQYF.

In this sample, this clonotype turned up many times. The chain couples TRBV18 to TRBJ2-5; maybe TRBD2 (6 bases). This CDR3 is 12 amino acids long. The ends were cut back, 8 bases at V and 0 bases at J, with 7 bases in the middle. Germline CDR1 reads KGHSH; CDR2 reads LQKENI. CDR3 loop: CASRLDQETQYF. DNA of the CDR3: TGTGCCAGCCGACTAGACCAAGAGACCCAGTACTTC.

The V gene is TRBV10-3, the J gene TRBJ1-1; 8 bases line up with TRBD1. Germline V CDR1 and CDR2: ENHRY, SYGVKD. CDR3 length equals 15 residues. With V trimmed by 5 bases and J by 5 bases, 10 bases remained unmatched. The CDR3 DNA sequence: TGTGCCATCAGTCCCCTCGGACAGGGCGATACTGAAGCTTTCTTT. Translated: CAISPLGQGDTEAFF.

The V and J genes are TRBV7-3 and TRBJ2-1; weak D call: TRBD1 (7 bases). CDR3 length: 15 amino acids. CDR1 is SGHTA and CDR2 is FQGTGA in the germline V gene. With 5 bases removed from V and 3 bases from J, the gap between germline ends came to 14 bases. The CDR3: CASSAQGGNYNEQFF. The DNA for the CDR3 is TGTGCCAGCAGCGCGCAGGGGGGCAACTACAATGAGCAGTTCTTC.

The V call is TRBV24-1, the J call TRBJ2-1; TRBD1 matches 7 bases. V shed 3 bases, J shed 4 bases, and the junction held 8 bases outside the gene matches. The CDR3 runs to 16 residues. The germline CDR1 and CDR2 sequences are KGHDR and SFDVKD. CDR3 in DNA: TGTGCCACCAGTGATGGGCACTGGACAGGTTACAATGAGCAGTTCTTC. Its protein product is CATSDGHWTGYNEQFF.

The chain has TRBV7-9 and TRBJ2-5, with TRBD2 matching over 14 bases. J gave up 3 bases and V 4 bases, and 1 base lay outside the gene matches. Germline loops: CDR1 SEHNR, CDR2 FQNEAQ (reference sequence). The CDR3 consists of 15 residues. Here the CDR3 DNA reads TGTGCCAGCAGCTGGGGACTAGCGGGAGAAGAGACCCAGTACTTC. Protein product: CASSWGLAGEETQYF.

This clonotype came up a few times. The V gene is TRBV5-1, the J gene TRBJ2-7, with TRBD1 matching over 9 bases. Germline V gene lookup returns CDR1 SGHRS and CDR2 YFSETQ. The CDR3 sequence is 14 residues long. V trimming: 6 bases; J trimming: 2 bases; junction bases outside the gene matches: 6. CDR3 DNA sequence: TGCGCCAGCATGCAACGGACAGGGGCCTACGAGCAGTACTTC. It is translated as CASMQRTGAYEQYF.

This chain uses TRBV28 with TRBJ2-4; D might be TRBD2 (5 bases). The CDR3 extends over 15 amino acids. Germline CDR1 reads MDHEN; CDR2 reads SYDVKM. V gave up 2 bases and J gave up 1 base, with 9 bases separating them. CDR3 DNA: TGTGCCAGCAGTTTAGAGGGTTGGGCCAAAAACATTCAGTACTTC. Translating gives CASSLEGWAKNIQYF.

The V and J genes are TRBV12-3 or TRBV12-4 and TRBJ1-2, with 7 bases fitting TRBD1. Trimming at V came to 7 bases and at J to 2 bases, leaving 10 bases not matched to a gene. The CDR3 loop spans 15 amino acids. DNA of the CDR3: TGTGCCAGCACCCCCTTAGGGGGCGCAAACTATGGCTACACCTTC. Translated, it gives CASTPLGGANYGYTF.

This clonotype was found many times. CDR3 region: CSARDIGLAGNEQFF. The CDR3 region has the DNA TGCAGTGCTAGAGACATAGGACTAGCCGGCAATGAGCAGTTCTTC. The chain links TRBV20-1 to TRBJ2-1, with 8 bases lining up with TRBD2. The germline CDR1 and CDR2 sequences are DFQATT and SNEGSKA (reference sequence). The CDR3 has 15 residues. V gave up 0 bases and J gave up 6 bases; unmatched junction bases: 7.

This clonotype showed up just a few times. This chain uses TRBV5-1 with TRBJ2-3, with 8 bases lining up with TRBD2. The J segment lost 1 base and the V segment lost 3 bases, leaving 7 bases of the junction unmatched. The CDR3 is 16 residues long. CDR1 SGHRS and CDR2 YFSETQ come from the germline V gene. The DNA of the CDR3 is TGCGCCAGCAGCTCAACTGCGGGGGGCCGCACAGATACGCAGTATTTT. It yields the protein CASSSTAGGRTDTQYF.

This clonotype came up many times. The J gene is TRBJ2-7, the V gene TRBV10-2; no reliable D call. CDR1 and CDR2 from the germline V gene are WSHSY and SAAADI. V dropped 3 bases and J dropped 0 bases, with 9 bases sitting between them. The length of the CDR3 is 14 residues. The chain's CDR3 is CASSDLESSYEQYF. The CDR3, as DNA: TGCGCCAGCAGTGATCTGGAAAGCTCCTACGAGCAGTACTTC.

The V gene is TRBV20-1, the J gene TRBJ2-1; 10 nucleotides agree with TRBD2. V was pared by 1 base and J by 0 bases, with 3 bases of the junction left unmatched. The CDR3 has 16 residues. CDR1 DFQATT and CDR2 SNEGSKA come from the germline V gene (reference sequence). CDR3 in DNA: TGCAGTGCTAGAGTTCTAGCGGGGGACTCCTACAATGAGCAGTTCTTC. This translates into CSARVLAGDSYNEQFF.

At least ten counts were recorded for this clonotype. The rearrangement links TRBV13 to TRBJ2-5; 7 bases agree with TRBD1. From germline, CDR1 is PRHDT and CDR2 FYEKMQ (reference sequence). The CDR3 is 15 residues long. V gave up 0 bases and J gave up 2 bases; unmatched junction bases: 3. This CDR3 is CASSLGDRDQETQYF. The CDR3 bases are TGTGCCAGCAGCTTAGGTGACAGGGATCAAGAGACCCAGTACTTC.

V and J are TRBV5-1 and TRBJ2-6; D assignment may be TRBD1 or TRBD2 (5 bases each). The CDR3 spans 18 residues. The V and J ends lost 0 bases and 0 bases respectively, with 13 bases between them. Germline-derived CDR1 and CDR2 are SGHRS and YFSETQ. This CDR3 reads CASSLDGTPSSGANVLTF. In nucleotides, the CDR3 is TGCGCCAGCAGCTTGGATGGGACGCCGAGCTCTGGGGCCAACGTCCTGACTTTC.

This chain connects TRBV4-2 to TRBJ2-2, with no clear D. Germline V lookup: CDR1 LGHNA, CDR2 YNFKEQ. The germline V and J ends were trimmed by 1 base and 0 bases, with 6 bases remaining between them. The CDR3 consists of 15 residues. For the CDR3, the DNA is TGTGCCAGCAGCCAAGCCCCAACGAACACCGGGGAGCTGTTTTTT. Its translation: CASSQAPTNTGELFF.